This T cell receptor beta chain was found in a study of T-cell reconstitution after alpha-beta-depleted transplantation in children. Germline CDR1 reads DFQATT; CDR2 reads SNEGSKA (reference sequence). V shed 0 bases and J shed 5 bases, with 16 bases lying between them. CDR3 length: 15 residues. During its preparation, the TCRbeta library received unique molecular identifiers. One entry per CDR3 protein results from TCRdb running MiXCR on the PCR reads. The sample carries a few hundred thousand distinct CDR3 sequences, 20% to 30% recorded once. The source material was PBMCs, mostly from graft donor cells, sampled 180 days after TCRalphabeta/CD19-depleted stem cell transplant. The sequence was collected from a male patient younger than 18 who had a stem cell transplant for acute lymphoblastic leukemia, so the T cells may come from the graft donor. V and J are TRBV20-1 and TRBJ2-5, with D possibly being TRBD2 (7 bases). CDR3 sequence: CSARDRSGGAETQYF. Written as DNA, the CDR3 is TGCAGTGCTAGAGATCGATCGGGGGGCGCGGAGACCCAGTACTTC.